The 6 T cell receptor beta chains in this list originate from one sample, sequenced in a study of resident and recirculating memory T cells in vitiligo. Produced via immunoSEQ multiplex PCR; TCRdb's table is partial and in-frame only. The data contain 75,000 to 95,000 clones, under 95% of them seen just once; the ten biggest clones take up roughly 5%. Sample: blood. The receptors come from a male donor with vitiligo.

This clone was picked up one time. CDR3 bases: TGTGCCAGCAAATATCCTACTAAGCCCGGGACAGAGATGACAGATACGCAGTATTTT. Amino acids: CASKYPTKPGTEMTDTQYF. The gene calls are TRBV21-1 and TRBJ2-3; TRBD1, the table's D call, was not compared with the DNA. TRBV21-1 is a pseudogene. The CDR3 is 19 residues long.

The J gene is TRBJ2-7, the V gene TRBV7-2; the match to TRBD1 covers 8 bases. With 4 bases clipped from V and 0 bases from J, the junction kept 5 bases outside the gene matches. The CDR3 extends over 15 amino acids. In germline, CDR1 is SGHTA, CDR2 FQGNSA. Here the CDR3 reads CASSWHRGNSYEQYF. DNA of the CDR3: TGTGCCAGCAGCTGGCACAGGGGGAACTCCTACGAGCAGTACTTC.

The V call is TRBV11-2, the J call TRBJ1-2; TRBD1 matches 7 bases. The germline CDR1 and CDR2 sequences are SGHAT and FQNNGV. The junction had 12 bases not matched to a gene; V was cut back by 3 bases and J by 8 bases. This CDR3 spans 15 amino acids. The DNA for the CDR3 is TGTGCCAGCAGCTTCAACAGGGGACTCTTTGAGGGCTACACCTTC. Protein: CASSFNRGLFEGYTF.

The V and J genes are TRBV30 and TRBJ2-2, with a tentative D call TRBD2 (7 bases). Germline CDR1 is GTSNPN and CDR2 is SVGIG (reference sequence). This CDR3 has 14 residues. The germline V and J ends were trimmed by 4 bases and 1 base, with 10 bases remaining between them. CDR3 loop: CAWTRGGNTGELFF. CDR3 nucleotides: TGTGCCTGGACTAGGGGGGGGAACACCGGGGAGCTGTTTTTT.

The gene calls are TRBV9 and TRBJ2-5, with a tentative D call TRBD1 (5 bases). Trimming pared 0 bases from V and 5 bases from J, leaving 5 bases between. Germline CDR1 and CDR2: SGDLS and YYNGEE. The CDR3 has 12 residues. CDR3 protein: CASSVEGETQYF. The CDR3 DNA follows: TGTGCCAGCAGCGTAGAGGGGGAGACCCAGTACTTC.

CDR3 in DNA: TGTGCCAGCAGCTTAGGGGGGGGGCGTGATCAGCCCCAGCATTTT. It is translated as CASSLGGGRDQPQHF. This rearrangement joins TRBV7-2 to TRBJ1-5; weak D call: TRBD1 (6 bases). From germline, CDR1 is SGHTA and CDR2 FQGNSA. Trimming took off 1 base at V and 5 bases at J, with 12 bases between the two ends. This CDR3 region has 15 residues.